Listed below are T cell receptor beta chains from one sample, sequenced in a study of T-cell memory formation after mild COVID-19. TCRdb reprocessed the 5' RACE reads with MiXCR, giving one entry per CDR3 protein. Here the sample spans 190,000 or so distinct CDR3 sequences, about 11% being singletons. Sequencing was performed on PBMCs or a T cell subset sorted from them (not recorded which). The receptors come from a man younger than 35 who had mild COVID-19 (a few samples of this study predate the infection). Cell type and time point are not known. CDR3s include the opening cysteine and the closing phenylalanine or tryptophan. A D gene is named only where the DNA matches it firmly. Clone size appears in some rows only: once, few, many, or a class for an expanded clone.

v_call	j_call	d_call	clone_size	cdr3_nt	cdr3_aa
TRBV20-1	TRBJ2-5	TRBD2	-	TGCAGTGCTAAGCTAGCGGGGGGAAGAGAGACCCAGTACTTC	CSAKLAGGRETQYF
TRBV7-6	TRBJ2-7	TRBD1	-	TGTGCCAGCAGCTTAGCCAGGACAGGGAGCTCCTACGAGCAGTACTTC	CASSLARTGSSYEQYF
TRBV5-1	TRBJ2-3	-	-	TGCGCCAGCAGCTTGGGGAGCTTTTCAGATACGCAGTATTTT	CASSLGSFSDTQYF
TRBV25-1	TRBJ2-3	TRBD1	few	TGTGCCAGCAGTGGGACAGGGGGCAGCACAGATACGCAGTATTTT	CASSGTGGSTDTQYF
TRBV2	TRBJ2-2	-	-	TGTGCCAGCCGGACCCTAAACACCGGGGAGCTGTTTTTT	CASRTLNTGELFF
TRBV19	TRBJ1-6	-	few	TGTGCCAGTAGGAACCAGAGAGGAGTTTCACCCCTCCACTTT	CASRNQRGVSPLHF
TRBV3-1	TRBJ1-3	-	-	TGTGCCAGCAGCCAAGATCCGGATAGAGGAAACACCATATATTTT	CASSQDPDRGNTIYF
TRBV7-2	TRBJ2-2	TRBD1	-	TGTGCCAGCAGCGCACAGGGGACGCCTGCCGGGGAGCTGTTTTTT	CASSAQGTPAGELFF
TRBV7-2	TRBJ1-5	-	-	TGTGCCAGCAGCTCGGGGACGGGAGGCAATCAGCCCCAGCATTTT	CASSSGTGGNQPQHF
TRBV3-1	TRBJ2-1	-	-	TGTGCCAGCAGACCCGACGGAAGCTCCTACAATGAGCAGTTCTTC	CASRPDGSSYNEQFF
TRBV9	TRBJ2-2	-	few	TGTGCCAGCAGCGTAGCCACGGGGGTCGGGGAGCTGTTTTTT	CASSVATGVGELFF
TRBV7-2	TRBJ1-2	-	many	TGTGCCAGCAGCTTAGGTCCAGGAACTATCTATGGCTACACCTTC	CASSLGPGTIYGYTF
TRBV4-1	TRBJ2-5	-	-	TGCGCCAGTGCTGGACGGGGGGAGACCCAGTACTTC	CASAGRGETQYF
TRBV4-3	TRBJ1-6	-	few	TGCGCCAGCAGCCAGCTGGGGGGAAACAATTCACCCCTCCACTTT	CASSQLGGNNSPLHF
TRBV7-2	TRBJ2-3	-	-	TGTGCCAGCAGCTTAGTTCGGGAGGATACGCAGTATTTT	CASSLVREDTQYF
TRBV5-1	TRBJ2-2	-	few	TGCGCCAGCAGCGTGACACTCGCGAACACCGGGGAGCTGTTTTTT	CASSVTLANTGELFF
TRBV6-1	TRBJ2-6	-	-	TGTGCCAGCAAAAACGCAGGGGCTGGGGCCAACGTCCTGACTTTC	CASKNAGAGANVLTF
TRBV25-1	TRBJ2-5	TRBD2	few	TGTGCCAGCAGCACCCCTAGCGGGGGGGCCAGTGAGGAGACCCAGTACTTC	CASSTPSGGASEETQYF
TRBV5-1	TRBJ1-6	-	few	TGCGCCAGCAGCTTGGATGGGGGGAATAATTCACCCCTCCACTTT	CASSLDGGNNSPLHF
TRBV7-2	TRBJ2-7	-	-	TGTGCCAGCAGCTTCGAACGGAGAAGTCACGAGCAGTACTTC	CASSFERRSHEQYF
TRBV7-3	TRBJ1-1	TRBD1	few	TGTGCCAGCAGCTTTTTTGGGACAGGAGAAGCTTTCTTT	CASSFFGTGEAFF
TRBV7-9	TRBJ1-1	-	few	TGTGCCAGCAGCCAAACAGGGAACACTGAAGCTTTCTTT	CASSQTGNTEAFF
TRBV6-6	TRBJ1-2	TRBD1	-	TGTGCCAGCAGTTACCCGAAGGGACAGTATCAGAACTATGGCTACACCTTC	CASSYPKGQYQNYGYTF
TRBV5-1	TRBJ2-1	TRBD2	few	TGCGCCAGCAGCTCCGGGACTAGCTCCCGTACGAATGAGCAGTTCTTC	CASSSGTSSRTNEQFF
TRBV9	TRBJ2-2	TRBD2	many	TGTGCCAGCAGGCCGGGTGCCGGCGGGGGGATGAACACCGGGGAGCTGTTTTTT	CASRPGAGGGMNTGELFF
TRBV7-2	TRBJ2-5	-	-	TGTGCCAGCAGCAACGGACTTGGAGAGACCCAGTACTTC	CASSNGLGETQYF
TRBV6-1	TRBJ2-3	-	few	TGTGCCAGCAGTAACGGGGGGCCGAGCACAGATACGCAGTATTTT	CASSNGGPSTDTQYF
TRBV20-1	TRBJ2-5	TRBD2	-	TGCAGTGAAAAGCGGGGGGGAGGCGAGACCCAGTACTTC	CSEKRGGGETQYF
TRBV6-5	TRBJ2-2	TRBD1	few	TGTGCCAGCAGGACCCTGAGACAGGGCATCACCGGGGAGCTGTTTTTT	CASRTLRQGITGELFF
TRBV5-1	TRBJ1-3	-	few	TGCGCCAGCAGCTTGGAGGGTAGGGCCTCTGGAAACACCATATATTTT	CASSLEGRASGNTIYF
TRBV6-4	TRBJ1-2	-	-	TGTGCCAGCAGCAGTAAATCCTATGGCTACACCTTC	CASSSKSYGYTF
TRBV5-1	TRBJ2-5	-	many	TGCGCCAGCAGCACTGACCAGGGAGGAGAGACCCAGTACTTC	CASSTDQGGETQYF
TRBV4-1	TRBJ1-2	TRBD1	once	TGCGCCAGCAGCGCGACAGGGAGGCTTCATGGCTACACCTTC	CASSATGRLHGYTF
TRBV7-8	TRBJ2-2	-	few	TGTGCCAGCAGCTTAAGTAGGCTGACGACCGGGGAGCTGTTTTTT	CASSLSRLTTGELFF
TRBV5-1	TRBJ2-5	-	many	TGCGCCAGCAGCTTGATAACCGCAGCGGAGACCCAGTACTTC	CASSLITAAETQYF
TRBV3-1	TRBJ2-3	TRBD2	-	TGTGCCAGCAGCCGCCGACAAGCGGGGGTGACAGATACGCAGTATTTT	CASSRRQAGVTDTQYF
TRBV29-1	TRBJ1-1	-	few	TGCAGCGTTAAGTTCCGGGGAGGTAGGACTGAAGCTTTCTTT	CSVKFRGGRTEAFF
TRBV7-9	TRBJ2-3	-	few	TGTGCCAGCACGGCCAGGGAGGGCACAGATACGCAGTATTTT	CASTAREGTDTQYF
TRBV7-9	TRBJ2-3	TRBD2	-	TGTGCCAGCAGATCGCGACTAGCGGCTCCCACAGATACGCAGTATTTT	CASRSRLAAPTDTQYF
TRBV7-8	TRBJ2-5	-	few	TGTGCCAGCAGCTGGGGGGGGCCGCGAGTACAAGAGACCCAGTACTTC	CASSWGGPRVQETQYF
TRBV20-1	TRBJ1-2	-	few	TGCAGTGCCACCGACAGCTATGGCTACACCTTC	CSATDSYGYTF
TRBV7-2	TRBJ1-4	-	few	TGTGCCAGCAGCTTAGTTCCGCAAACTAATGAAAAACTGTTTTTT	CASSLVPQTNEKLFF
TRBV4-2	TRBJ1-5	-	few	TGTGCCAGCAGCCAAGATTTCAGGCAGCCCCAGCATTTT	CASSQDFRQPQHF
TRBV7-2	TRBJ2-3	TRBD2	many	TGTGCCAGCAGCTTAGTCGGCGGGGGGGACACAGATACGCAGTATTTT	CASSLVGGGDTDTQYF
TRBV30	TRBJ1-1	-	many	TGTGCCTGGTCCGAGGACCCCCAGAGGTACACTGAAGCTTTCTTT	CAWSEDPQRYTEAFF
TRBV6-5	TRBJ1-5	-	-	TGTGCCAGCAGTGCGACGGGGGGCGACGGTCAGCCCCAGCATTTT	CASSATGGDGQPQHF
TRBV10-3	TRBJ1-1	-	-	TGTGCCATCCGCGACAGCCTGAACACTGAAGCTTTCTTT	CAIRDSLNTEAFF
TRBV20-1	TRBJ1-1	TRBD1	few	TGCAGTGCTAGACGGACAGGGAACACTGAAGCTTTCTTT	CSARRTGNTEAFF
TRBV12-3/TRBV12-4	TRBJ2-5	-	few	TGTGCCAGCAGTTTGGGGCAGGGCCTGAACCAGTACTTC	CASSLGQGLNQYF
TRBV9	TRBJ2-5	TRBD2	few	TGTGCCAGCAGCGTAAGCGGGGGGGCCCAAGAGACCCAGTACTTC	CASSVSGGAQETQYF
TRBV7-2	TRBJ1-2	TRBD1	few	TGTGCCAGCGGCCAGACAGGGTTTTATGGCTACACCTTC	CASGQTGFYGYTF
TRBV5-1	TRBJ2-1	TRBD1	-	TGCGCCAGCAGCTTGCGGGACAGCCACAATGAGCAGTTCTTC	CASSLRDSHNEQFF
TRBV5-1	TRBJ2-3	TRBD2	many	TGCGCCAGCAGCTTGAGGTCTAGCGGGGCCAACACAGATACGCAGTATTTT	CASSLRSSGANTDTQYF
TRBV5-1	TRBJ2-5	-	few	TGCGCCAGCAGTCGTCAGGACAGACCCGAGGGAGAGACCCAGTACTTC	CASSRQDRPEGETQYF
TRBV7-9	TRBJ2-5	-	few	TGTGCCAGCAGCTTAGGATCTTTGGAGACCCAGTACTTC	CASSLGSLETQYF